The 16 T cell receptor beta chains given below trace back to one sample, sequenced in a study of cytomegalovirus exposure and HLA in healthy donors. A multiplex PCR was run with 60 Vbeta primers and 13 Jbeta primers. Sequenced by immunoSEQ multiplex PCR; TCRdb stores in-frame clones only, minus some. Of 140,000 to 150,000 clones in the sample, around 75% are singletons; the top ten hold approximately 6.8%. The sequenced sample was PBMCs. These receptors originate from a man aged 30 to 39 in good health and CMV-seronegative.

The J gene is TRBJ2-7, the V gene TRBV28, with no clear D. The V end was cut by 1 base, the J end by 7 bases, with 8 bases between. The CDR3 extends over 12 amino acids. Germline CDR1 reads MDHEN; CDR2 reads SYDVKM. CDR3 in amino acids: CASSLSLYEQYF. The CDR3 DNA reads TGTGCCAGCAGTTTATCTCTCTATGAGCAGTACTTC. The variable domain in full, completed from reference TRBV28 and TRBJ2-7, reads DVKVTQSSRYLVKRTGEKVFLECVQDMDHENMFWYRQDPGLGLRLIYFSYDVKMKEKGDIPEGYSVSREKKERFSLILESASTNQTSMYLCASSLSLYEQYFGPGTRLTVT.

The V call is TRBV11-3, the J call TRBJ2-1; D unresolved. The germline V gene encodes CDR1 SGHNT and CDR2 YENEEA. The germline V and J ends were trimmed by 5 bases and 5 bases, with 10 bases remaining between them. The CDR3 is made up of 13 amino acids. The CDR3 loop is CASSNRQNNEQFF. The CDR3 region has the DNA TGTGCCAGCAGCAACCGACAAAACAATGAGCAGTTCTTC.

This clone was detected a few times. The rearrangement joins TRBV11-2 to TRBJ1-1; D call uncertain. The CDR3 spans 13 residues. Germline CDR1 is SGHAT and CDR2 is FQNNGV. V was trimmed by 3 bases and J by 4 bases, leaving 9 bases between them. CDR3 coding DNA: TGTGCCAGCAGCTTCTCCACCGGCACTGAAGCTTTCTTT. Translated, it gives CASSFSTGTEAFF.

This clone was seen ten or more times. The V and J genes are TRBV11-3 and TRBJ2-7, with TRBD2 matching 13 bases. The CDR3 is 16 amino acids. Germline V gene lookup returns CDR1 SGHNT and CDR2 YENEEA. V lost 5 bases, J lost 7 bases, and 11 bases stayed unmatched. The CDR3 DNA reads TGTGCCAGCAGCCCGGGACTAGCGGGGACGCCTGTGGAGCAGTACTTC. Translation: CASSPGLAGTPVEQYF.

The chain links TRBV6-4 to TRBJ2-2; 11 bases align to TRBD2. The germline CDR1 and CDR2 sequences are MRHNA and SNTAGT. The CDR3 extends over 15 amino acids. V trimming: 6 bases; J trimming: 4 bases; junction bases outside the gene matches: 4. The CDR3 sequence: CASSTSGGGTGELFF. The CDR3 nucleotides are TGTGCCAGCAGCACTAGCGGGGGAGGCACCGGGGAGCTGTTTTTT.

V gene TRBV28 combines with J gene TRBJ1-5; TRBD1 matches at 9 bases. With 5 bases clipped from V and 0 bases from J, the junction kept 23 bases outside the gene matches. Germline V gene lookup returns CDR1 MDHEN and CDR2 SYDVKM. This CDR3 has 22 amino acids. DNA for the CDR3: TGTGCCAGCAGTCCACTTTGGGGACCGTCGTACAGGGGGCGCTTTAGCAATCAGCCCCAGCATTTT. Its protein is CASSPLWGPSYRGRFSNQPQHF. The whole variable domain, filled in from reference TRBV28 and TRBJ1-5, reads DVKVTQSSRYLVKRTGEKVFLECVQDMDHENMFWYRQDPGLGLRLIYFSYDVKMKEKGDIPEGYSVSREKKERFSLILESASTNQTSMYLCASSPLWGPSYRGRFSNQPQHFGDGTRLSIL.

This clone came up a few times. The chain employs TRBV2 and TRBJ1-5, with TRBD1 matching 8 bases. The CDR3 covers 14 residues. From germline, CDR1 is SNHLY and CDR2 FYNNEI. V lost 2 bases to trimming and J lost 11 bases; unmatched junction nucleotides: 8. The CDR3 spells CASSELGQEHTQHF. DNA of the CDR3: TGTGCCAGCAGTGAATTGGGACAGGAGCATACCCAGCATTTT.

This chain links TRBV7-9 with TRBJ2-7; TRBD2 might be the D (6 bases). CDR1 and CDR2 (germline): SEHNR, FQNEAQ (reference sequence). The CDR3 is 16 amino acids. Trimming removed 0 bases from V and 7 bases from J, with 19 bases in between. This CDR3 reads CASSLAVGLRMGEQYF. CDR3 nucleotide sequence: TGTGCCAGCAGCTTAGCCGTTGGACTACGGATGGGGGAGCAGTACTTC.

The chain couples TRBV7-9 to TRBJ2-7; 12 bases are a match to TRBD2. Germline values: CDR1 SEHNR, CDR2 FQNEAQ (reference sequence). V lost 5 bases to trimming and J lost 3 bases; unmatched junction nucleotides: 11. The CDR3 loop spans 17 amino acids. The CDR3 spells CASSVIHTSGGHYEQYF. The CDR3 DNA reads TGTGCCAGCAGCGTTATACATACTAGCGGGGGGCACTACGAGCAGTACTTC.

DNA for the CDR3: TGCGCCAGCAGCTTGTGGCAGATGAACACTGAAGCTTTCTTT. Its protein is CASSLWQMNTEAFF. The chain combines TRBV5-1 with TRBJ1-1, with D uncertain. The CDR3 has 14 amino acids. The germline V and J ends were trimmed by 1 base and 0 bases, with 7 bases remaining between them. Germline V gene data show CDR1 as SGHRS and CDR2 as YFSETQ.

The genes are TRBV5-1 and TRBJ2-2; TRBD1 agrees at 7 bases. Germline CDR1 is SGHRS and CDR2 is YFSETQ. V lost 2 bases and J lost 0; bases outside the gene matches: 4. CDR3 length: 16 amino acids. The CDR3 DNA follows: TGCGCCAGCAGCTTTGTCGGGACAGCGAACACCGGGGAGCTGTTTTTT. Translation: CASSFVGTANTGELFF.

The chain is built from TRBV5-1 and TRBJ2-3; possibly TRBD1 for D (7 bases). V was shortened by 5 bases and J by 4 bases, with 14 bases between the two germline ends. CDR3 length: 14 residues. Germline assignment: CDR1 SGHRS and CDR2 YFSETQ. In DNA form, the CDR3 reads TGCGCCAGCAGGCAGGGGGGCGAGTCAGATACGCAGTATTTT. This translates into CASRQGGESDTQYF. Filled out from reference TRBV5-1 and TRBJ2-3, the complete variable domain reads KAGVTQTPRYLIKTRGQQVTLSCSPISGHRSVSWYQQTPGQGLQFLFEYFSETQRNKGNFPGRFSGRQFSNSRSEMNVSTLELGDSALYLCASRQGGESDTQYFGPGTRLTVL.

This clone was detected a few times. The chain couples TRBV6-6 to TRBJ1-3, with D perhaps TRBD1 (5 bases). This CDR3 is built from 15 residues. The V end was cut by 5 bases, the J end by 3 bases, with 14 bases between. Germline V gives CDR1 MNHNY, CDR2 SVGAGI (reference sequence). CDR3 sequence reads: CASSGQGMVGNTIYF. The DNA of the CDR3 is TGTGCCAGCAGTGGGCAGGGTATGGTTGGAAACACCATATATTTT.

V usage is TRBV5-1 and J usage is TRBJ2-7; the D gene is possibly TRBD1 (6 bases). The CDR3 is 15 amino acids. Germline CDR1 reads SGHRS; CDR2 reads YFSETQ. Trimming pared 5 bases from V and 0 bases from J, leaving 15 bases between. The CDR3 DNA is TGCGCCAGCAGAACCGGGACATCAGACTCCTACGAGCAGTACTTC. It translates to CASRTGTSDSYEQYF.

The genes are TRBV20-1 and TRBJ2-7; 7 nucleotides match TRBD2. With 6 bases clipped from V and 4 bases from J, the junction kept 3 bases outside the gene matches. Germline lookup yields CDR1 DFQATT and CDR2 SNEGSKA (reference sequence). This CDR3 is 11 amino acids long. The CDR3 spells CSARGDYEQYF. The CDR3 nucleotides are TGCAGTGCCCGGGGGGATTACGAGCAGTACTTC.

The chain recombines TRBV28 with TRBJ2-7; no clear D. The V end was cut by 5 bases, the J end by 1 base, with 15 bases between. From germline, CDR1 is MDHEN and CDR2 SYDVKM. The CDR3 loop spans 15 amino acids. CDR3 DNA: TGTGCCAGCAGTCCCCCCCAGGCGCTGTCCTACGAGCAGTACTTC. Its translation is CASSPPQALSYEQYF. Full variable domain (rest looked up from reference TRBV28 and TRBJ2-7): DVKVTQSSRYLVKRTGEKVFLECVQDMDHENMFWYRQDPGLGLRLIYFSYDVKMKEKGDIPEGYSVSREKKERFSLILESASTNQTSMYLCASSPPQALSYEQYFGPGTRLTVT.